The 27 T cell receptor beta chains reported below all come from one sample, sequenced in a study of spatial heterogeneity in lung cancer. Overall study findings and caveats: One measure, the expanded intratumoral alpha and beta TCR count, tracked tumor mutation counts.

Time point defined: sample taken at primary tumor resection. These receptors have no identified antigens. TCRdb redid the calling of the 5' RACE reads with MiXCR, one entry per CDR3 protein. The sample includes about 100,000 distinct CDR3 sequences, roughly 4.5% of them seen just once. The sequenced sample was lung tumor tissue, obtained at surgery. The receptor set was obtained from a male donor with early-stage non-small cell lung cancer.

This clonotype appeared many times. The chain joins TRBV20-1 to TRBJ2-1, with 10 bases fitting TRBD1. The trim removed 5 bases at V and 6 bases at J, leaving 7 bases unmatched. This CDR3 region has 14 residues. Germline V gene sequence: CDR1 DFQATT, CDR2 SNEGSKA (reference sequence). CDR3 DNA: TGCAGTGCTGATCCTCGGGACAGGGGCAATGAGCAGTTCTTC. It specifies CSADPRDRGNEQFF.

There are many counts of this clonotype. CDR3 coding DNA: TGCAGCGTAGTCAGCGGGAGCACAGATACGCAGTATTTT. Its protein product is CSVVSGSTDTQYF. J is TRBJ2-3 and V is TRBV29-1; D is perhaps TRBD2 (6 bases). Germline V gene sequence: CDR1 SQVTM, CDR2 ANQGSEA. The CDR3 covers 13 residues. Trimming removed 6 bases at V and 0 bases at J, with 10 bases between.

At least ten counts were recorded for this clonotype. V and J are TRBV10-3 and TRBJ1-1; D is possibly TRBD1 (5 bases). V was cut by 6 bases and J by 0 bases, with 11 bases left in between. This CDR3 is 14 amino acids long. Germline V gene data show CDR1 as ENHRY and CDR2 as SYGVKD. Here the CDR3 reads CAIRGTAMNTEAFF. The DNA for the CDR3 is TGTGCCATCAGGGGGACGGCTATGAACACTGAAGCTTTCTTT.

The chain has TRBV30 and TRBJ2-2, with 10 bases identical to TRBD1. This CDR3 contains 16 residues. Germline V gives CDR1 GTSNPN, CDR2 SVGIG (reference sequence). Germline trimming cut 5 bases from V and 3 bases from J; bases unmatched to any gene: 9. The CDR3 protein is CAWSYPGTGDTGELFF. CDR3 sequence (DNA): TGTGCCTGGTCCTACCCCGGGACAGGGGACACCGGGGAGCTGTTTTTT.

This clonotype has more than one count but fewer than ten. The CDR3 nucleotides read TGTGCCAGCAGTTTTACCAGGACACCCTACGAGCAGTACTTC. Its protein is CASSFTRTPYEQYF. The V call is TRBV27, the J call TRBJ2-7; D is possibly TRBD1 (5 bases). The V gene lost 3 bases and the J gene lost 2 bases, with 11 bases spanning the gap. CDR3 length equals 14 residues. Germline V gene sequence: CDR1 MNHEY, CDR2 SMNVEV (reference sequence).

V is TRBV4-1 and J is TRBJ2-7; 9 bases map to TRBD1. CDR1 and CDR2 from the germline V gene are MGHRA and YSYEKL. This CDR3 is 17 amino acids long. V was pared by 4 bases and J by 3 bases, with 13 bases of the junction left unmatched. The CDR3 DNA follows: TGCGCCAGCAGCCTTCTCAGCACCGGACAGGGGAACTACGAGCAGTACTTC. Its protein product is CASSLLSTGQGNYEQYF.

This clonotype was counted ten times or more. The chain links TRBV28 to TRBJ1-5; no clear D gene. The germline V and J ends were trimmed by 3 bases and 7 bases, with 7 bases remaining between them. Germline lookup yields CDR1 MDHEN and CDR2 SYDVKM. CDR3 length: 12 residues. CDR3 DNA sequence: TGTGCCAGCAGTTTCGGATACCAGCCCCAGCATTTT. Its protein product is CASSFGYQPQHF.

This clonotype was detected ten times or more. The junction shows a germline mismatch at one end, possibly a read error. J is TRBJ1-2 and V is TRBV7-9; D ambiguous. Germline V gives CDR1 SEHNR, CDR2 FQNEAQ (reference sequence). The CDR3 totals 8 residues. Written as DNA, the CDR3 is TGTGCCAGCAGCGCTGACTTCTTC. Translated: CASSADFF.

This clonotype was counted ten times or more. The chain couples TRBV10-3 to TRBJ2-1, with 9 bases that match TRBD2. Germline CDR1 ENHRY, CDR2 SYGVKD. Trimming cost V 4 bases and J 7 bases; bases outside gene matches: 5. The CDR3 contains 14 residues. In DNA, the CDR3 is TGTGCCATCAGTGCAGGACTAGCGTTTAATGAGCAGTTCTTC. Protein sequence: CAISAGLAFNEQFF.

This clonotype has at least ten counts. The chain employs TRBV25-1 and TRBJ1-6, with D tentatively TRBD1 (6 bases). Germline loops: CDR1 MGHDK, CDR2 SYGVNS. Trimming pared 8 bases from V and 13 bases from J, leaving 21 bases between. This CDR3 is built from 14 residues. The CDR3 reads CASGQTGLSYPLHF. The CDR3, as DNA: TGTGCCAGCGGTCAGACAGGTCTAAGTTACCCCCTCCACTTT.

This clonotype was detected ten times or more. V is TRBV6-5 and J is TRBJ2-4; D unclear. Germline V gives CDR1 MNHEY, CDR2 SVGAGI. The length of the CDR3 is 16 residues. The ends were cut back, 2 bases at V and 0 bases at J, with 11 bases in the middle. The CDR3 here is CASSYGLERAKNIQYF. The DNA of the CDR3 is TGTGCCAGCAGTTACGGGCTAGAGAGAGCCAAAAACATTCAGTACTTC.

J is TRBJ2-7 and V is TRBV11-2, with D perhaps matching TRBD1 or TRBD2 (5 bases each). Germline V gene sequence: CDR1 SGHAT, CDR2 FQNNGV. CDR3 length: 14 residues. V lost 5 bases, J lost 0 bases, and 11 bases lay in between. Here the CDR3 reads CASSIPGASYEQYF. Written as DNA, the CDR3 is TGTGCCAGCAGCATCCCCGGGGCCTCCTACGAGCAGTACTTC.

This clonotype was detected many times. The chain is built from TRBV3-1 and TRBJ1-1, with 9 positions matching TRBD1. V was pared by 6 bases and J by 4 bases, with 9 bases of the junction left unmatched. Germline V gene data show CDR1 as LGHDT and CDR2 as YNNKEL (reference sequence). The CDR3 contains 15 residues. The CDR3 bases are TGTGCCAGCAGGCCCGGGACAGGGCCGGGCACTGAAGCTTTCTTT. It translates to CASRPGTGPGTEAFF.

This clonotype was detected many times. The V and J genes are TRBV11-2 and TRBJ1-2; 8 bases align to TRBD1. Per the germline V gene, CDR1 is SGHAT and CDR2 is FQNNGV. J lost 13 bases, V lost 5 bases, and 12 bases had no gene match. CDR3 length: 13 amino acids. The CDR3 loop reads CASSQDRVNGGTF. The CDR3 DNA is TGTGCCAGCAGCCAGGACAGGGTGAATGGTGGCACCTTC. Together with reference TRBV11-2 and TRBJ1-2, the CDR3 gives the full variable domain: EAGVAQSPRYKIIEKRQSVAFWCNPISGHATLYWYQQILGQGPKLLIQFQNNGVVDDSQLPKDRFSAERLKGVDSTLKIQPAKLEDSAVYLCASSQDRVNGGTFGSGTRLTVV.

At least ten counts were recorded for this clonotype. The chain combines TRBV5-6 with TRBJ2-3, with D uncertain. The V end was cut by 4 bases, the J end by 6 bases, with 9 bases between. There are 12 residues in the CDR3. Germline-derived CDR1 and CDR2 are SGHDT and YYEEEE. The CDR3 sequence is CASSLPEDTQYF. The CDR3 DNA is TGTGCCAGCAGCCTCCCAGAGGATACGCAGTATTTT.

A few counts support this clonotype. The chain uses TRBV7-2 and TRBJ2-5, with 9 nucleotides matching TRBD2. V lost 1 base to trimming and J lost 5 bases; unmatched junction nucleotides: 5. CDR1 SGHTA and CDR2 FQGNSA come from the germline V gene. The CDR3 extends over 15 amino acids. The CDR3 spells CASSLGSGSGETQYF. In DNA form, the CDR3 reads TGTGCCAGCAGCTTAGGTAGCGGGAGCGGGGAGACCCAGTACTTC. Using reference TRBV7-2 and TRBJ2-5 for the parts outside the CDR3, the full variable domain is GAGVSQSPSNKVTEKGKDVELRCDPISGHTALYWYRQSLGQGLEFLIYFQGNSAPDKSGLPSDRFSAERTGGSVSTLTIQRTQQEDSAVYLCASSLGSGSGETQYFGPGTRLLVL.

This clonotype was counted only a few times. V is TRBV29-1 and J is TRBJ1-1; 7 bases are shared with TRBD1. Germline CDR1 is SQVTM and CDR2 is ANQGSEA. V lost 6 bases and J lost 1; bases outside the gene matches: 8. The CDR3 covers 14 residues. The CDR3 spells CSVGNRGTNTEAFF. CDR3 DNA sequence: TGCAGCGTGGGGAACAGGGGAACGAACACTGAAGCTTTCTTT.

This clonotype appeared many times. The V gene is TRBV6-5, the J gene TRBJ2-7; 9 nucleotides agree with TRBD1. The junction had 28 bases not matched to a gene; V was cut back by 6 bases and J by 4 bases. The CDR3 is 21 residues long. CDR1 MNHEY and CDR2 SVGAGI come from the germline V gene. CDR3 residues: CASSPLVSSGDRAGVWYEQYF. The CDR3 region has the DNA TGTGCCAGCAGCCCCCTTGTTTCCTCAGGGGACAGGGCCGGCGTTTGGTACGAGCAGTACTTC.

There are many counts of this clonotype. The chain recombines TRBV12-3 or TRBV12-4 with TRBJ2-1; the match to TRBD1 covers 9 bases. This CDR3 has 13 residues. V lost 6 bases to trimming and J lost 5 bases; unmatched junction nucleotides: 2. The CDR3 sequence is CASRRQGDNEQFF. For the CDR3, the DNA is TGTGCCAGCAGAAGACAGGGGGACAATGAGCAGTTCTTC.

This clonotype was recorded many times. This chain connects TRBV28 to TRBJ1-3; D is ambiguous. Trimming took off 1 base at V and 0 bases at J, with 13 bases between the two ends. Germline V gene data show CDR1 as MDHEN and CDR2 as SYDVKM. The CDR3 length is 17 residues. As DNA, the CDR3 is TGTGCCAGCAGTTTATTCCCGGGCCCGAGCTCTGGAAACACCATATATTTT. Translation: CASSLFPGPSSGNTIYF.

Many counts were recorded for this clonotype. The V call is TRBV4-1, the J call TRBJ2-2; D is unclear. The germline CDR1 and CDR2 sequences are MGHRA and YSYEKL. Trimming left V 3 bases short and J 7 bases short, with 12 bases between. This CDR3 contains 14 residues. The CDR3 spells CASSQAPLYGELFF. For the CDR3, the DNA is TGCGCCAGCAGCCAGGCCCCCCTTTACGGGGAGCTGTTTTTT.

This clonotype has at least ten counts. The chain combines TRBV6-2 or TRBV6-3 with TRBJ2-7; 7 bases align to TRBD2. Trimming at V came to 1 base and at J to 4 bases, leaving 10 bases not matched to a gene. Germline assignment: CDR1 MNHEY and CDR2 SVGEGT. The CDR3 length is 16 residues. The CDR3 DNA follows: TGTGCCAGCAGTTACTTTACTAGCGTCCCGGGATACGAGCAGTACTTC. This encodes CASSYFTSVPGYEQYF.

Remarks on this clonotype: Possible read error: a much larger clone is one base away. This chain connects TRBV4-1 to TRBJ2-7; the D gene is possibly TRBD2 (6 bases). The germline CDR1 and CDR2 sequences are MGHRA and YSYEKL. The CDR3 extends over 15 amino acids. V dropped 4 bases and J dropped 6 bases, with 19 bases sitting between them. The CDR3 sequence is CASSPILAWYSEQYF. As DNA, the CDR3 is TGCGCCAGCAGCCCAATCCTAGCGTGGTACTCCGAGCAGTACTTC.

This clonotype was seen repeatedly, ten times or more. This chain connects TRBV28 to TRBJ2-1; 7 bases agree with TRBD2. The trim removed 5 bases at V and 3 bases at J, leaving 4 bases unmatched. The CDR3 has 14 residues. Germline assignment: CDR1 MDHEN and CDR2 SYDVKM. CDR3 DNA sequence: TGTGCCAGCAGTCAGCGGGACTTCTACAATGAGCAGTTCTTC. Its protein product is CASSQRDFYNEQFF.

This clonotype is a singleton in its sample. A much larger clone is a single base away; this may be a read error. The gene calls are TRBV4-1 and TRBJ1-1; D is possibly TRBD1 (5 bases). Germline V CDR1 and CDR2: MGHRA, YSYEKL. The CDR3 totals 13 residues. CDR3 DNA sequence: TGCGCCAGCAGGGTGGACATGAACACTAAAGCTTTCTTT. This encodes CASRVDMNTKAFF.

In this sample, this clonotype turned up many times. The CDR3, as DNA: TGTGCCAGCAGCAAATCCGGGGAGCTAGCCAAAAACATTCAGTACTTC. Its translation: CASSKSGELAKNIQYF. V usage is TRBV21-1 and J usage is TRBJ2-4; the DNA was not used to check the table's D call, TRBD1. TRBV21-1 is annotated as a pseudogene. The CDR3 consists of 16 residues.

This clonotype has at least ten counts. The rearrangement links TRBV6-5 to TRBJ2-1, with a possible D match to TRBD2 (6 bases). The CDR3 has 12 residues. Germline CDR1 MNHEY, CDR2 SVGAGI. The ends were cut back, 6 bases at V and 15 bases at J, with 18 bases in the middle. The chain's CDR3 is CASSPLGEVLFF. Here the CDR3 DNA reads TGTGCCAGCAGCCCCCTGGGGGAGGTGTTGTTCTTC.